The 15 T cell receptor beta chains given below trace back to one sample, sequenced in a study of T cell changes during pregnancy in multiple sclerosis. Profiled with immunoSEQ multiplex PCR; TCRdb holds only in-frame clones, not every one. The sample shows 44,000 or so clones, about 90% of them seen only once. The source material was peripheral blood, sampled in the first trimester of pregnancy. Receptors were obtained from a female donor in good health, enrolled as a control in a pregnancy study.

J is TRBJ2-2 and V is TRBV27, with 10 bases matching TRBD2. Germline V lookup: CDR1 MNHEY, CDR2 SMNVEV (reference sequence). This CDR3 has 15 residues. V trimming: 8 bases; J trimming: 6 bases; junction bases outside the gene matches: 9. CDR3 coding DNA: TGTGCCAGCCGGGCTAGCGGGAGTGGAGCCGGGGAGCTGTTTTTT. Protein product: CASRASGSGAGELFF.

The V and J genes are TRBV6-4 and TRBJ2-3, with 7 bases aligning to TRBD2. This CDR3 contains 15 residues. Germline V lookup: CDR1 MRHNA, CDR2 SNTAGT. V was pared by 6 bases and J by 3 bases, with 9 bases of the junction left unmatched. CDR3 sequence (DNA): TGTGCCAGCAGCCCTAATGGACTAGAAACAGATACGCAGTATTTT. Encoded protein: CASSPNGLETDTQYF.

The chain couples TRBV2 to TRBJ1-5; 8 bases line up with TRBD1. CDR3 length: 14 residues. V was pared by 6 bases and J by 5 bases, with 6 bases of the junction left unmatched. From germline, CDR1 is SNHLY and CDR2 FYNNEI. This CDR3 reads CASRRDRGDQPQHF. As DNA, the CDR3 is TGTGCCAGCAGGCGTGACAGGGGAGATCAGCCCCAGCATTTT.

The chain employs TRBV4-2 and TRBJ1-6; D call uncertain. Germline loops: CDR1 LGHNA, CDR2 YNFKEQ. Trimming took off 0 bases at V and 7 bases at J, with 13 bases between the two ends. The CDR3 extends over 16 amino acids. CDR3 residues: CASSQDVRGPNSPLHF. CDR3 DNA sequence: TGTGCCAGCAGCCAAGATGTACGGGGTCCCAATTCACCCCTCCACTTT.

The rearrangement joins TRBV28 to TRBJ2-5; unclear D gene. CDR3 length: 12 residues. Germline CDR1 MDHEN, CDR2 SYDVKM. The germline V and J ends were trimmed by 10 bases and 0 bases, with 9 bases remaining between them. CDR3 sequence: CATEEYQETQYF. The DNA for the CDR3 is TGTGCCACCGAGGAATACCAAGAGACCCAGTACTTC.

The chain is built from TRBV5-1 and TRBJ2-2; 12 bases line up with TRBD1. The CDR3 is 16 residues long. The germline V gene has CDR1 SGHRS and CDR2 YFSETQ. The ends lost 1 base at V and 7 bases at J; junction bases unmatched: 5. CDR3 in amino acids: CASSLLGQGAGGELFF. Written as DNA, the CDR3 is TGCGCCAGCAGCTTGTTGGGACAGGGGGCTGGCGGGGAGCTGTTTTTT.

CDR3 nucleotide sequence: TGCGCCAGCAGCCTCCTGAGGACACAGAAAGAGACCCAGTACTTC. Translating it yields CASSLLRTQKETQYF. This chain uses TRBV5-1 with TRBJ2-5, with D possibly TRBD1 on 5 matching bases. The V end was cut by 4 bases, the J end by 3 bases, with 16 bases between. The CDR3 is 15 residues long. Germline CDR1 is SGHRS and CDR2 is YFSETQ.

The rearrangement uses TRBV4-3 and TRBJ2-1, with D maybe TRBD1 (5 bases). V gave up 0 bases and J gave up 8 bases, with 17 bases separating them. The CDR3 extends over 16 amino acids. Germline V CDR1 and CDR2: LGHNA, YSLEER. CDR3 in DNA: TGCGCCAGCAGCCAAGATTCAAGGGCAGGGTGGGATGAGCAGTTCTTC. It is translated as CASSQDSRAGWDEQFF.

This clone was found a few times. The V and J genes are TRBV6-5 and TRBJ1-5; TRBD1 matches at 9 bases. The CDR3 extends over 14 amino acids. Looked up from germline, CDR1 is MNHEY and CDR2 is SVGAGI. V dropped 4 bases and J dropped 6; count of bases not matched to a gene: 4. The CDR3 sequence: CASSSGQGSQPQHF. The CDR3 coding sequence is TGTGCCAGCAGTTCCGGACAGGGGAGTCAGCCCCAGCATTTT.

The gene calls are TRBV7-9 and TRBJ1-4; D is perhaps TRBD1 (6 bases). The germline V and J ends were trimmed by 5 bases and 0 bases, with 22 bases remaining between them. Germline lookup yields CDR1 SEHNR and CDR2 FQNEAQ (reference sequence). The CDR3 runs to 19 residues. CDR3 DNA sequence: TGTGCCAGCAGCCTGGTAGGGGACAAGGGTACTTCAACTAATGAAAAACTGTTTTTT. It yields the protein CASSLVGDKGTSTNEKLFF.

This chain uses TRBV30 with TRBJ1-1, with TRBD1 as a possible D gene (5 bases). Per germline, CDR1 GTSNPN and CDR2 SVGIG (reference sequence). The CDR3 is 12 residues long. Trimming took off 4 bases at V and 4 bases at J, with 10 bases between the two ends. CDR3 in amino acids: CAWIGGGTEAFF. The CDR3 DNA is TGTGCCTGGATCGGGGGTGGCACTGAAGCTTTCTTT.

This chain uses TRBV7-3 with TRBJ2-2; D gene uncertain. V was pared by 5 bases and J by 3 bases, with 4 bases between. Per the germline V gene, CDR1 is SGHTA and CDR2 is FQGTGA. This CDR3 is 12 amino acids long. DNA of the CDR3: TGTGCCAGCAGCAGCTACACCGGGGAGCTGTTTTTT. Amino acids: CASSSYTGELFF.

V is TRBV18 and J is TRBJ1-1; perhaps TRBD1 as D (6 bases). The V end was cut by 2 bases, the J end by 3 bases, with 16 bases between. This CDR3 is 16 amino acids long. Germline V gene lookup returns CDR1 KGHSH and CDR2 LQKENI. The CDR3 region is CASSPYSAGEHTEAFF. The CDR3 DNA reads TGTGCCAGCTCACCATATTCAGCAGGGGAGCACACTGAAGCTTTCTTT.

The rearrangement links TRBV28 to TRBJ1-1; D is possibly TRBD1 (5 bases). There are 14 residues in the CDR3. Germline V gene lookup returns CDR1 MDHEN and CDR2 SYDVKM. Trimming removed 2 bases at V and 0 bases at J, with 7 bases between. DNA of the CDR3: TGTGCCAGCAGTTTACCAGGGATGAACACTGAAGCTTTCTTT. It specifies CASSLPGMNTEAFF.

The chain carries TRBV6-4 and TRBJ2-3; TRBD1 matches 10 bases. The CDR3 is 15 residues long. V was pared by 2 bases and J by 1 base, with 0 bases of the junction left unmatched. The germline V gene encodes CDR1 MRHNA and CDR2 SNTAGT. The CDR3, as DNA: TGTGCCAGCAGTGACGGGACAGGGGGCACAGATACGCAGTATTTT. This codes for CASSDGTGGTDTQYF.